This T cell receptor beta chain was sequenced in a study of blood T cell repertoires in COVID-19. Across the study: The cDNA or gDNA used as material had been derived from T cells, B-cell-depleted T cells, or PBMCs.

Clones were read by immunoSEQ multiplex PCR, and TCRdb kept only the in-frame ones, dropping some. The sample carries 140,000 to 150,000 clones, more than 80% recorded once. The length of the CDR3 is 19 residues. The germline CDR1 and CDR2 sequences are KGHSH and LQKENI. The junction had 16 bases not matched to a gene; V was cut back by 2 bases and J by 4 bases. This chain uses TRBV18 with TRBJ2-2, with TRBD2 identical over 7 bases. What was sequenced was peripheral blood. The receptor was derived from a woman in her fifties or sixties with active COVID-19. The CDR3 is CASSPKRAGRALFTGELFF. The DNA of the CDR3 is TGTGCCAGCTCACCAAAGAGAGCGGGACGGGCTTTATTCACCGGGGAGCTGTTTTTT.